These T cell receptor beta chains were read from a single sample in a study of glioma-infiltrating T cells. MiXCR was run by TCRdb on the multiplex PCR reads, yielding one entry per CDR3 protein. The sample yields approximately 120,000 distinct CDR3 sequences, 20% to 25% seen once. Sequences were obtained from glioma tissue, nonneoplastic brain tissue, or PBMCs (not recorded which). The receptors were sampled from a human donor with low-grade glioma or glioblastoma, undergoing nonglioma brain surgery, or in good health (not recorded which). Each CDR3 is given with its conserved first and last residue. The D gene is left open where the match is weak. Size is omitted from some rows. Given values are once, few, many or a class for expanded clones.

TRBV19	TRBD1	NA	TRBJ2-7	CASSAGQGSAYEQYF	TGTGCCAGTAGTGCAGGACAGGGTTCAGCCTACGAGCAGTACTTC
TRBV7-9	TRBD2	many	TRBJ2-7	CASSNSRAGGQYEQYF	TGTGCCAGCAGCAACAGCAGAGCGGGAGGCCAGTACGAGCAGTACTTC
TRBV19	NA	NA	TRBJ2-5	CASSTGLGGQETQYF	TGTGCCAGTAGTACTGGACTAGGGGGGCAAGAGACCCAGTACTTC
TRBV2	NA	many	TRBJ1-5	CASSGTKYSNQPQHF	TGTGCCAGCAGTGGGACAAAGTATAGCAATCAGCCCCAGCATTTT
TRBV10-3	NA	many	TRBJ2-3	CATTPMGATDTQYF	TGTGCCACCACTCCCATGGGGGCGACAGATACGCAGTATTTT
TRBV28	NA	many	TRBJ1-1	CASSFPTTTGNTEAFF	TGTGCCAGCAGTTTCCCCACGACCACTGGGAACACTGAAGCTTTCTTT
TRBV29-1	TRBD1	few	TRBJ2-1	CSVDGDRGFHNEQFF	TGCAGCGTTGATGGGGACAGGGGTTTTCACAATGAGCAGTTCTTC
TRBV14	NA	many	TRBJ2-1	CASSYRPSTGPASEQFF	TGTGCCAGCAGCTACCGACCTTCCACCGGCCCCGCAAGTGAGCAGTTCTTC
TRBV18	TRBD1	many	TRBJ2-1	CASSLNAGTGVNNEQFF	TGTGCCAGCTCACTAAATGCCGGGACAGGGGTAAACAATGAGCAGTTCTTC
TRBV6-1	NA	many	TRBJ2-1	CASTRPGLTNNEQFF	TGTGCCAGCACCCGACCGGGACTTACTAACAATGAGCAGTTCTTC
TRBV12-3/TRBV12-4	NA	few	TRBJ2-1	CASSSRPSVVRNEQFF	TGTGCCAGCAGTTCCCGGCCTAGCGTCGTAAGGAATGAGCAGTTCTTC
TRBV6-1	NA	many	TRBJ1-3	CASSGVSGNTIYF	TGTGCCAGCAGTGGAGTCTCTGGAAACACCATATATTTT
TRBV29-1	NA	NA	TRBJ1-1	CSASEGNTQAFF	TGCAGCGCCAGTGAGGGGAACACTCAAGCTTTCTTT
TRBV11-2	TRBD2	few	TRBJ2-3	CASSSLSGRSTDTQYF	TGTGCCAGCAGCTCCCTTAGCGGGAGATCCACAGATACGCAGTATTTT
TRBV5-1	TRBD2	many	TRBJ2-1	CASSSPSGSGEQFF	TGCGCCAGCAGCTCCCCTAGCGGGAGTGGGGAGCAGTTCTTC
TRBV29-1	NA	NA	TRBJ2-7	CSVDGATQGGYEQYF	TGCAGCGTAGACGGGGCAACACAAGGGGGATACGAGCAGTACTTC
TRBV29-1	TRBD1	NA	TRBJ2-7	CSVPGQGNEQYF	TGCAGCGTTCCGGGACAGGGGAACGAGCAGTACTTC
TRBV4-2	TRBD2	many	TRBJ2-1	CASSQDMLAGGYNEQFF	TGTGCCAGCAGCCAAGATATGCTAGCGGGAGGTTACAATGAGCAGTTCTTC
TRBV20-1	TRBD2	many	TRBJ2-1	CSARGGTSGRRYNEQFF	TGCAGTGCTAGAGGGGGGACTAGCGGGAGGCGATACAATGAGCAGTTCTTC
TRBV9	NA	NA	TRBJ2-5	CASSVGPGEGTQYF	TGTGCCAGCAGCGTAGGACCAGGGGAGGGGACCCAGTACTTC
TRBV18	NA	NA	TRBJ2-3	CARSPPSVGPAPPSF	TGTGCCCGCTCCCCCCCTTCTGTGGGCCCCGCTCCGCCGTCTTTT
TRBV19	NA	NA	TRBJ2-1	CASSPPTSGAINEQSF	TGTGCCAGTAGTCCGCCGACTAGTGGGGCCATCAATGAGCAGTCCTTC
TRBV6-6	TRBD2	many	TRBJ2-7	CASSYSRLAGGRNEQYF	TGTGCCAGCAGTTACTCTCGACTAGCGGGAGGGCGGAACGAGCAGTACTTC
TRBV30	NA	few	TRBJ1-2	CAWSIGPPTF	TGTGCCTGGAGTATTGGGCCCCCGACCTTC
TRBV20-1	TRBD1	NA	TRBJ2-6	CSAPDRARGVNVLTF	TGCAGTGCCCCAGACAGGGCTAGAGGGGTCAACGTCCTGACTTTC
TRBV12-3/TRBV12-4	TRBD2	few	TRBJ2-7	CASRRGGAGDRSYEQYF	TGTGCCAGCAGACGGGGGGGAGCGGGAGATAGGTCCTACGAGCAGTACTTC
TRBV4-1	TRBD2	many	TRBJ2-5	CARFGLAQETQYF	TGCGCCCGATTTGGACTAGCGCAAGAGACCCAGTACTTC